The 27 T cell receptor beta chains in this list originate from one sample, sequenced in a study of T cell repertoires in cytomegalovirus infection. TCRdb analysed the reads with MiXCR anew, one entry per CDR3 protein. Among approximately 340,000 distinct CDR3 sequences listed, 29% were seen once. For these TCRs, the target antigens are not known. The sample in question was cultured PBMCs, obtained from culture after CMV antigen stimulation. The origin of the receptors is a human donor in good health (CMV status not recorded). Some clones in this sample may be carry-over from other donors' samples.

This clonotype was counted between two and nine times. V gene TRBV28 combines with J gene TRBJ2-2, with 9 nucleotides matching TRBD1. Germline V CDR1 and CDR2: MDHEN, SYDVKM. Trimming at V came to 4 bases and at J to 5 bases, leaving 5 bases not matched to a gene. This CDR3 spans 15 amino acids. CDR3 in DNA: TGTGCCAGCAGTTCCCACAGGGGGCGAACCGGGGAGCTGTTTTTT. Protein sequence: CASSSHRGRTGELFF.

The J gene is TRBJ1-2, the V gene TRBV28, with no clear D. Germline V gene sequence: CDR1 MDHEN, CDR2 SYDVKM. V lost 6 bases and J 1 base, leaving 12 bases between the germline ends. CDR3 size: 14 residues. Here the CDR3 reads CASSLRDLNYGYTF. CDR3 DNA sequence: TGTGCCAGCAGCCTAAGAGACCTTAACTATGGCTACACCTTC.

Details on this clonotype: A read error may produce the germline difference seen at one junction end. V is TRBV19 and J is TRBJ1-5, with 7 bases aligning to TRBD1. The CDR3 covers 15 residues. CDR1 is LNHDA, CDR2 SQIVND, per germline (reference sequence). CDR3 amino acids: CACSIVGQSGEPQHF. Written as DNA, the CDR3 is TGTGCCTGTAGTATAGTGGGACAGTCGGGTGAGCCCCAGCATTTT.

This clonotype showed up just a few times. Written as DNA, the CDR3 is TGCAGTGCTAGAGATAGACACGAGACCTACGAGCAGTACTTC. Translating gives CSARDRHETYEQYF. V gene TRBV20-1 combines with J gene TRBJ2-7; D is unresolved. V lost 0 bases to trimming and J lost 2 bases, with 11 bases between them. The germline gives CDR1 DFQATT, CDR2 SNEGSKA (reference sequence). CDR3 length: 14 amino acids.

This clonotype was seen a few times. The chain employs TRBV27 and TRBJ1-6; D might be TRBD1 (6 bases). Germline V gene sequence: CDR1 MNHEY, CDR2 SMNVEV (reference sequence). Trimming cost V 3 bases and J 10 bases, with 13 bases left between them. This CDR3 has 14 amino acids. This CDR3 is CASSFSGDGSPLHF. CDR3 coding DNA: TGTGCCAGCAGTTTCTCAGGGGACGGATCACCCCTCCACTTT.

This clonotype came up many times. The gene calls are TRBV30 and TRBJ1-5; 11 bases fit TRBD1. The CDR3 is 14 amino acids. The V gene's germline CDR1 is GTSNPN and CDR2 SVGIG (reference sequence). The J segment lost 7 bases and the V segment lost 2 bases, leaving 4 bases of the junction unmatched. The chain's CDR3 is CAWSWTGGRQPQHF. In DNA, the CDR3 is TGTGCCTGGAGTTGGACAGGGGGCAGGCAGCCCCAGCATTTT.

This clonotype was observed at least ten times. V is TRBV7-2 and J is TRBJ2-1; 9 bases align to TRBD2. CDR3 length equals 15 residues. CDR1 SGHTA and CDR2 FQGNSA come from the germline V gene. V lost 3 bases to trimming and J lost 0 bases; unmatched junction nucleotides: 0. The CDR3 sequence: CASSFSGSSYNEQFF. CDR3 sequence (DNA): TGTGCCAGCAGCTTTAGCGGGAGCTCCTACAATGAGCAGTTCTTC.

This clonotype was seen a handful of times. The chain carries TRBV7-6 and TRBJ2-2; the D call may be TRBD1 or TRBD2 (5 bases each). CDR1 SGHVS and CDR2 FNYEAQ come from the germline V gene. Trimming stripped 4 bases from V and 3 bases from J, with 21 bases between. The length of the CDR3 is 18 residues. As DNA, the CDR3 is TGTGCCAGCAGCTCCCTCGTGGGACGGGGAAAGGACACCGGGGAGCTGTTTTTT. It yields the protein CASSSLVGRGKDTGELFF.

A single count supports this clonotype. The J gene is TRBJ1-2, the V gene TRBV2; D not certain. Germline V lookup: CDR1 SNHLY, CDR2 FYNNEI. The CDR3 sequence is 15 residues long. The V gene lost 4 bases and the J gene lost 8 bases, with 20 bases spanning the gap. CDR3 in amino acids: CASSVTREPTDGYTF. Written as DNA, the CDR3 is TGTGCCAGCAGTGTCACCCGGGAACCAACCGACGGCTACACCTTC.

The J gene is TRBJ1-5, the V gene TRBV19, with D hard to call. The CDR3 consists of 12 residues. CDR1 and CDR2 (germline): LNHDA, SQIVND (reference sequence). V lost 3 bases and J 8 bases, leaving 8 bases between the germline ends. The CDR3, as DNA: TGTGCCAGTAGTATCTTCCAGAAGCCCCAGCATTTT. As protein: CASSIFQKPQHF.

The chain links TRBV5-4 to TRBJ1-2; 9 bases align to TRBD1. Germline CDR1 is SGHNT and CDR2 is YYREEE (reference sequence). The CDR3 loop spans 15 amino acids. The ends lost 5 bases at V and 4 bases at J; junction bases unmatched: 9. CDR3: CASRLEQGAGYGYTF. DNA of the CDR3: TGTGCCAGCAGGCTGGAACAGGGGGCCGGCTATGGCTACACCTTC.

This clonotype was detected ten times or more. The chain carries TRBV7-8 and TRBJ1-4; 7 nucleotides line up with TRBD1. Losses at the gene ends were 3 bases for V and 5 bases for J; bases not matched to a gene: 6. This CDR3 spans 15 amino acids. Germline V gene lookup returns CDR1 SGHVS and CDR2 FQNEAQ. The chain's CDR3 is CASSLGGQLNEKLFF. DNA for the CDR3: TGTGCCAGCAGCTTGGGGGGACAGTTAAATGAAAAACTGTTTTTT.

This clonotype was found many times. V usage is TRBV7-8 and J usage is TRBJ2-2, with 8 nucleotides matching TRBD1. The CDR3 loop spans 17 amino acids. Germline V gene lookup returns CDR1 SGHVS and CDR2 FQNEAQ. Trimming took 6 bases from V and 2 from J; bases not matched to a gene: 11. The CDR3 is CASRWTGSSGNTGELFF. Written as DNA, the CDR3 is TGTGCCAGCAGGTGGACAGGGTCCTCGGGCAACACCGGGGAGCTGTTTTTT.

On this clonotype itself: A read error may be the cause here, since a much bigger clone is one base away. CDR3 DNA sequence: TGTGCCAGCAGCTCAGAGTGGGGCTCGAGCTATGGCTACACCTTC. This translates into CASSSEWGSSYGYTF. The gene calls are TRBV7-2 and TRBJ1-2, with D possibly TRBD1 on 5 matching bases. The CDR3 totals 15 residues. CDR1 and CDR2 from the germline V gene are SGHTA and FQGNSA. The V end was cut by 4 bases, the J end by 4 bases, with 16 bases between.

CDR3 in DNA: TGCGCCAGCAGCAAGGGACAGGCAGTTAACTATGGCTACACCTTC. Translated, it gives CASSKGQAVNYGYTF. The V and J genes are TRBV5-1 and TRBJ1-2; 8 bases line up with TRBD1. This CDR3 has 15 residues. Germline V gene data show CDR1 as SGHRS and CDR2 as YFSETQ. After removal of 4 bases from V and 1 base from J, the junction contained 6 bases not matched to a gene.

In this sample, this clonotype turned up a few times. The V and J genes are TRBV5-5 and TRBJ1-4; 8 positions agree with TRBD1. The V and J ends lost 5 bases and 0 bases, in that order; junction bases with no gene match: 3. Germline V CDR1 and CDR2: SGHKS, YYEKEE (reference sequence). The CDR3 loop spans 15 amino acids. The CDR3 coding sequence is TGTGCCAGCAGGGGACAGGATGCAACTAATGAAAAACTGTTTTTT. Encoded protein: CASRGQDATNEKLFF.

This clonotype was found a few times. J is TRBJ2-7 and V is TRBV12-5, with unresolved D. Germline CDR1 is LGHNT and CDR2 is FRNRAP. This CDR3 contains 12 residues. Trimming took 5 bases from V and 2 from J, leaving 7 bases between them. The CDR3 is CASGLPPYEQYF. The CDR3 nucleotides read TGTGCTAGTGGTCTCCCTCCCTACGAGCAGTACTTC.

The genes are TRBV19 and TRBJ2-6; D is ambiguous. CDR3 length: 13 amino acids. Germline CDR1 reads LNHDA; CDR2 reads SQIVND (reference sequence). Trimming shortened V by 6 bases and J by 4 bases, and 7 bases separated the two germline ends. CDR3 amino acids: CASRETGANVLTF. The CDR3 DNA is TGTGCCAGTAGGGAAACAGGGGCCAACGTCCTGACTTTC.

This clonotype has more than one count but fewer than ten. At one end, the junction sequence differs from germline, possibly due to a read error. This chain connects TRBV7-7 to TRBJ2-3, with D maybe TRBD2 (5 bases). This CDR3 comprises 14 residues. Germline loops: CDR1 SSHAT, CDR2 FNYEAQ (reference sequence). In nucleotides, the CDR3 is TGTGCTAGCAGCTTCCGACTAAGCACAGATACGCAGTATTTT. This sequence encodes CASSFRLSTDTQYF.

CDR3 residues: CASSLTEVSPLHF. In DNA form, the CDR3 reads TGTGCCAGCAGTTTAACTGAAGTATCACCCCTCCACTTT. This chain links TRBV28 with TRBJ1-6, with unresolved D. Germline V gene lookup returns CDR1 MDHEN and CDR2 SYDVKM. The CDR3 has 13 amino acids. Trimming left V 2 bases short and J 10 bases short, with 9 bases between.

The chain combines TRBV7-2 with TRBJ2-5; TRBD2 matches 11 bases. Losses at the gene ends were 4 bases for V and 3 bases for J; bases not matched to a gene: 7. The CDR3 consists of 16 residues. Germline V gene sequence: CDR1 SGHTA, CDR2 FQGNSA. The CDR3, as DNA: TGTGCCAGCAGCTCCTATCTAGCGGGAGGTGAAGAGACCCAGTACTTC. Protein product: CASSSYLAGGEETQYF. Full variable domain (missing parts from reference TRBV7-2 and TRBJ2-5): GAGVSQSPSNKVTEKGKDVELRCDPISGHTALYWYRQSLGQGLEFLIYFQGNSAPDKSGLPSDRFSAERTGGSVSTLTIQRTQQEDSAVYLCASSSYLAGGEETQYFGPGTRLLVL.

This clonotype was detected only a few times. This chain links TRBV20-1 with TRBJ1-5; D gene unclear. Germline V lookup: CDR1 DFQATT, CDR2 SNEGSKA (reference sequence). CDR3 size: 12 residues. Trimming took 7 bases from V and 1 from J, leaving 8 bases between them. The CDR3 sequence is CSVGRSNQPQHF. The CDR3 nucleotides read TGCAGTGTTGGTAGGAGCAATCAGCCCCAGCATTTT.

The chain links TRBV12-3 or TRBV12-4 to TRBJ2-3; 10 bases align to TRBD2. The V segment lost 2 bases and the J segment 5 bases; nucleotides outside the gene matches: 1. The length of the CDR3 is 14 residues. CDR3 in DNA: TGTGCCAGCAGTTTAAGCGGGGGGGAAGATACGCAGTATTTT. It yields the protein CASSLSGGEDTQYF.

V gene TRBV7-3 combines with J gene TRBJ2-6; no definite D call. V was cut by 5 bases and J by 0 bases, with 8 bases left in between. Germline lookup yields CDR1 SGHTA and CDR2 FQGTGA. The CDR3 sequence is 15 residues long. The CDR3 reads CASSPAGSGANVLTF. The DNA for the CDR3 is TGTGCCAGCAGCCCCGCAGGCTCTGGGGCCAACGTCCTGACTTTC.

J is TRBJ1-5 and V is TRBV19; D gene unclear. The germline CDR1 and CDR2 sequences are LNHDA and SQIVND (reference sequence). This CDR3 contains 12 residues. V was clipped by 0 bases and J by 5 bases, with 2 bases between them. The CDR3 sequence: CASSIEDQPQHF. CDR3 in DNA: TGTGCCAGTAGTATAGAGGATCAGCCCCAGCATTTT.

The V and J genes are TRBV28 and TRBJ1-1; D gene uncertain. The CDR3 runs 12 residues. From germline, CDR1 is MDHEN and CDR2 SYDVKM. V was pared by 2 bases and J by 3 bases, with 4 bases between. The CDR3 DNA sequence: TGTGCCAGCAGTTTAGGGTACACTGAAGCTTTCTTT. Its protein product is CASSLGYTEAFF.

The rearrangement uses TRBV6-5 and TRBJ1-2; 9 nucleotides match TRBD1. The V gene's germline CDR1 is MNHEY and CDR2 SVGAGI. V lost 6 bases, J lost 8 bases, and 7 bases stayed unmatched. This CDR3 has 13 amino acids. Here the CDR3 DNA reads TGTGCCAGCAGACTCGACAGGGGGATCGGCTACACCTTC. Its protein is CASRLDRGIGYTF.